The subject of this entry is one T cell receptor (beta chain). Its antigen target is currently unknown. The record has no base qualities; no much larger clone is one base away. This specimen comes from a study of vaccination and CD4 T cells after COVID-19 (dated by TCRdb to the early 2020s). About the full investigation: In the convalescent cohort there were six males and four females, among whom were two Hispanic individuals, seven Caucasians, two Asians and one multiracial person. Participants received two doses of either the Pfizer-BioNTech BNT162b2 vaccine (n=8) or the Moderna mRNA-1273 vaccine (n=2). Post-COVID blood samples were collected from convalescent patients a median of about 92 days after diagnosis, with a range of roughly 30 to 161 days. Post-vaccine blood samples were collected a median of about 11 weeks after the second vaccine dose, ranging from about 12 to 250 days. Overlapping spike peptide pools from SARS-CoV-2 and from the common cold coronaviruses HCoV-NL63, HCoV-OC43 and HCoV-229E were used as culture stimuli. As controls, cultures received a CEFX viral epitope pool (the positive control), an HIV-1 Nef peptide pool (the negative control), or no peptide at all. In nine to eleven COVID-19 convalescent patients and a few infection-naive healthy vaccine recipients, researchers compared the spike-specific CD4+ TCR repertoire from before mRNA vaccination with the repertoire from after.

What this sample's treatment or condition label stands for: roughly 11-day PBMC culture with coronavirus spike peptide pools or control peptides (ViraFEST assay). To expand antigen-specific T cells with peptide pools and then pick out the expanded clonotypes through TCR sequencing, the study relied on the ViraFEST assay. The absence of prior SARS-CoV-2 infection in healthy vaccine recipients was confirmed by negative nucleocapsid antibody tests before and after vaccination. Each well held two million PBMCs cultured with around 9 ug/ml peptide pools in IMDM containing around 5% human AB serum and around 10 IU/ml IL-2. On days 3 and 7, half of the culture medium was replaced with fresh IL-2-containing medium. After 10 days of culture, CD4+ T cells were isolated by negative selection using the EasySep CD4+ T cell isolation kit. Ficoll-Paque Plus gradient centrifugation was used to isolate PBMCs from whole blood, and the isolated PBMCs were then either used fresh or cryopreserved at -140C. In general, triplicate wells were set up for every culture condition.

Preparation of the library involved PCR. DNA from cultured CD4+ T cells was subjected to TCR sequencing with the Oncomine TCR Beta short-read assay at the Johns Hopkins FTIC core. The QIAamp micro DNA kit was used to extract genomic DNA from the cultured CD4+ T cells. Oncomine TCR Beta libraries made from cultured CD4+ T cells were pooled using unique dual indexes and sequenced on an Illumina iSeq 100. Regarding the original processing steps: Non-productive sequences were removed, and CDR3s not starting with C, not ending with F or W, or shorter than 7 amino acids were discarded. The MANAFEST web application identified antigen-specific clonotypes by comparing peptide-stimulated wells against reference wells and other culture wells. For a clone to be called positive, the clone needed an FDR below 0.05, an odds ratio above 5, and a productive frequency above 0.1% in at least two of three replicate wells. Clonotypes that were significantly expanded in both SARS-CoV-2 spike wells and at least one common cold coronavirus spike condition were defined as cross-reactive. Levenshtein distances (stringdist) and unrooted phylogenetic trees (ape) in R version 3.6.1 were used to assess CDR3 homology. TCRdb reworked the public reads: Q25 trimming with fastp, MiXCR clone assembly, productive beta chains retained. Rows with one shared CDR3 protein collapse into an entry with the most common genes and DNA. What appears here as the V and J calls and clone size reflects TCRdb's work, not the paper's. This sample gives 20,000 to 30,000 distinct CDR3 sequences in total; around 50% of them show up just once. The ten largest clones capture roughly 30% of the sample.

Paper-wide results and their limitations: Relatively few convalescent patients were included in the study, and early timepoints after natural infection were not analyzed. In convalescent patients, a median around 90% of post-vaccine SARS-CoV-2-reactive clones were detected only after vaccination, and vaccine-specific priming was suggested by this finding. Although the median number of SARS-CoV-2-reactive clonotypes went up from more than 20 after infection to some 40 after vaccination, the increase was not significant. Of the vaccine-specific clones found in convalescent patients, nearly all (304 of 307) were mono-reactive for SARS-CoV-2 spike instead of being cross-reactive with common cold coronaviruses.

The germline V gene (reference sequence) supplies CDR1 GTSNPN and CDR2 SVGIG. Trimming at the junction amounts to 4 bases on V and 7 bases on J, and the germline ends lie 19 bases apart. The CDR3 holds 14 amino acids from the cysteine to the phenylalanine. The entry retains the CDR3 DNA only, 42 bases that are in frame from base 1. The sample consisted of CD4+ T cells from blood, cultured in vitro, taken before SARS-CoV-2 vaccination. Rearrangement joined TRBV30 to TRBJ2-5; the D gene is possibly TRBD1 or TRBD2, with 6 bases matching each. The clonotype comes from a human donor who received a COVID-19 vaccine. The CDR3 region reads CAWIANGGPRTQYF. The nucleotide sequence reads TGTGCCTGGATCGCAAACGGGGGCCCGAGGACCCAGTACTTC.